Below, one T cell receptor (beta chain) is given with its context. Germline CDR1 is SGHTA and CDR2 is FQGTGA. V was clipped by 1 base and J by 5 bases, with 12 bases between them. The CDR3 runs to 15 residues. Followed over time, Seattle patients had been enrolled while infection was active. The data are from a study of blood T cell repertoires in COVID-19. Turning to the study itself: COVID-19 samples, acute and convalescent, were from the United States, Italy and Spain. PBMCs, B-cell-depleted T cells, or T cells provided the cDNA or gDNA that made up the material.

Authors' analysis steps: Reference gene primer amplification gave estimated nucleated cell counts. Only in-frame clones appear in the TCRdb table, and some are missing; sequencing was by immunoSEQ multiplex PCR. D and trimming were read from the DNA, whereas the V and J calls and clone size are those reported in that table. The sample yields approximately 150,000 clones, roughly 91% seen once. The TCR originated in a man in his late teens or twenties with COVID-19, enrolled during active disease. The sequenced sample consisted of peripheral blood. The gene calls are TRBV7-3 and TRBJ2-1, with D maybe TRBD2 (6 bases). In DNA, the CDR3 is TGTGCCAGCAGCTTAAGAGGCGGGACCAACAATGAGCAGTTCTTC. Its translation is CASSLRGGTNNEQFF.